One sample yielded the 21 T cell receptor beta chains listed below, sequenced in a study of blood T cell repertoires in COVID-19. Sequencing used immunoSEQ multiplex PCR; TCRdb keeps in-frame clones, though not all of them. The data contain about 68,000 clones, roughly 91% of them seen just once; the ten biggest clones take up around 7.8%. Sequences were obtained from peripheral blood. These receptors originate from a man aged 40-50 years with COVID-19, enrolled during active disease.

The chain combines TRBV5-5 with TRBJ2-5, with D perhaps matching TRBD2 (6 bases). CDR1 and CDR2 (germline): SGHKS, YYEKEE (reference sequence). V dropped 0 bases and J dropped 2 bases, with 11 bases sitting between them. The CDR3 sequence is 15 residues long. The CDR3 protein is CASSLGSGGQETQYF. The DNA for the CDR3 is TGTGCCAGCAGCTTGGGGTCCGGGGGTCAAGAGACCCAGTACTTC.

The chain couples TRBV7-6 to TRBJ1-3; D remains ambiguous. Germline V gene data show CDR1 as SGHVS and CDR2 as FNYEAQ. The CDR3 sequence is 16 residues long. V dropped 5 bases and J dropped 9 bases, with 23 bases sitting between them. The CDR3 spells CASSPRPRGLMSTIYF. For the CDR3, the DNA is TGTGCCAGCAGCCCAAGGCCCAGAGGTTTGATGAGCACCATATATTTT.

V and J are TRBV7-9 and TRBJ1-1; D gene uncertain. The CDR3 covers 14 residues. Trimming stripped 5 bases from V and 3 bases from J, with 13 bases between. The germline CDR1 and CDR2 sequences are SEHNR and FQNEAQ (reference sequence). The CDR3 DNA follows: TGTGCCAGCAGCCCGGGAAGAATCTACACTGAAGCTTTCTTT. Its protein is CASSPGRIYTEAFF.

The V and J genes are TRBV7-9 and TRBJ2-5, with D tentatively TRBD2 (7 bases). V was clipped by 5 bases and J by 5 bases, with 12 bases between them. Per the germline V gene, CDR1 is SEHNR and CDR2 is FQNEAQ (reference sequence). The CDR3 has 13 residues. The CDR3 DNA follows: TGTGCCAGCAGCCCGGGGGGCGGGGAGACCCAGTACTTC. Translation: CASSPGGGETQYF.

This clone was counted a single time. The rearrangement uses TRBV30 and TRBJ1-2, with 12 nucleotides matching TRBD1. V dropped 3 bases and J dropped 6; count of bases not matched to a gene: 2. CDR1 is GTSNPN, CDR2 SVGIG, per germline (reference sequence). The CDR3 extends over 13 amino acids. The CDR3 bases are TGTGCCTGGAGGGGGACAGGGGGCGATGGCTACACCTTC. Amino acids: CAWRGTGGDGYTF.

The CDR3 DNA is TGTGCCAGCAGCGCCCGGGGGGGGCGTGGAAACACCATATATTTT. It is translated as CASSARGGRGNTIYF. This chain joins TRBV9 and TRBJ1-3, with a weak D call TRBD1 (6 bases). V lost 3 bases to trimming and J lost 3 bases, with 13 bases between them. CDR1 is SGDLS and CDR2 is YYNGEE in the germline V gene. The CDR3 length is 15 residues.

V is TRBV6-5 and J is TRBJ1-4; a weak D match, TRBD1 (6 bases). This CDR3 has 14 amino acids. V lost 2 bases and J lost 7, with 11 bases in between. Germline lookup yields CDR1 MNHEY and CDR2 SVGAGI. The CDR3 here is CASSYGGGLEKLFF. The CDR3 nucleotides are TGTGCCAGCAGTTACGGGGGGGGGCTTGAAAAACTGTTTTTT.

This clone was counted a single time. The sample holds other DNA sequences that translate to the same CDR3. The chain combines TRBV5-1 with TRBJ2-2; possible D gene TRBD1, 5 bases. Germline-derived CDR1 and CDR2 are SGHRS and YFSETQ. CDR3 size: 14 residues. The V and J ends lost 2 bases and 1 base respectively, with 6 bases between them. CDR3 coding DNA: TGCGCCAGCAGCTTAACAGGGAACACCGGGGAGCTGTTTTTT. Encoded protein: CASSLTGNTGELFF.

This clone was seen only once. The gene calls are TRBV5-1 and TRBJ2-1; 7 bases agree with TRBD2. Germline CDR1 and CDR2: SGHRS and YFSETQ. V trimming: 4 bases; J trimming: 4 bases; junction bases outside the gene matches: 5. The CDR3 covers 14 residues. CDR3 coding DNA: TGCGCCAGCAGCGACGGACTAGGTTACAATGAGCAGTTCTTC. It translates to CASSDGLGYNEQFF. The entire variable domain, with the rest obtained from reference TRBV5-1 and TRBJ2-1, is as follows: KAGVTQTPRYLIKTRGQQVTLSCSPISGHRSVSWYQQTPGQGLQFLFEYFSETQRNKGNFPGRFSGRQFSNSRSEMNVSTLELGDSALYLCASSDGLGYNEQFFGPGTRLTVL.

The chain employs TRBV30 and TRBJ2-5; D is ambiguous. This CDR3 spans 11 amino acids. V was cut by 5 bases and J by 5 bases, with 9 bases left in between. Germline V gene sequence: CDR1 GTSNPN, CDR2 SVGIG (reference sequence). The CDR3: CAWSGGETQYF. In nucleotides, the CDR3 is TGTGCCTGGTCGGGTGGCGAGACCCAGTACTTC.

The chain has TRBV5-4 and TRBJ1-2; 8 nucleotides line up with TRBD1. CDR3 length: 13 amino acids. Per germline, CDR1 SGHNT and CDR2 YYREEE (reference sequence). Trimming cost V 2 bases and J 6 bases; bases outside gene matches: 3. CDR3 sequence reads: CASSFSQGDGYTF. The CDR3 coding sequence is TGTGCCAGCAGCTTTTCACAGGGGGATGGCTACACCTTC.

V usage is TRBV7-2 and J usage is TRBJ1-5; D not certain. Trimming took 4 bases from V and 4 from J, leaving 11 bases between them. The CDR3 is made up of 14 amino acids. Germline values: CDR1 SGHTA, CDR2 FQGNSA. The CDR3 nucleotides are TGTGCCAGCAGCTCCGGGTCCGTTAATCAGCCCCAGCATTTT. This gives the protein CASSSGSVNQPQHF.

The chain uses TRBV11-2 and TRBJ1-1, with 7 bases fitting TRBD1. Germline V gene sequence: CDR1 SGHAT, CDR2 FQNNGV. The CDR3 is 15 amino acids. V lost 2 bases to trimming and J lost 8 bases; unmatched junction nucleotides: 11. The DNA for the CDR3 is TGTGCCAGCAGCTTAAACGGACAGGCCTCGAGAGAAGCTTTCTTT. The encoded protein is CASSLNGQASREAFF.

This clone was seen more than once but under ten times. J is TRBJ1-6 and V is TRBV10-3, with TRBD1 matching 9 bases. V gave up 8 bases and J gave up 7 bases; unmatched junction bases: 3. The CDR3 extends over 13 amino acids. Germline CDR1 ENHRY, CDR2 SYGVKD. CDR3 sequence (DNA): TGTGCCATCCGGGGACAGGGCAATTCACCCCTCCACTTT. It specifies CAIRGQGNSPLHF.

This clone was picked up one time. This chain links TRBV5-1 with TRBJ2-7; 9 bases fit TRBD1. This CDR3 has 13 amino acids. Germline-derived CDR1 and CDR2 are SGHRS and YFSETQ. J was trimmed by 7 bases and V by 4 bases; bases with no gene match: 6. This CDR3 reads CASSPQGAEEQYF. CDR3 DNA sequence: TGCGCCAGCAGCCCACAGGGGGCGGAAGAGCAGTACTTC.

The chain has TRBV21-1 and TRBJ1-5; the table calls TRBD1, which could not be checked here. TRBV21-1 is flagged as a pseudogene. CDR3 length: 14 residues. CDR3 DNA sequence: TGTGCCAGCAGCAGGGACAGGGAGAATCAGCCCCAGCATTTT. Protein product: CASSRDRENQPQHF.

A single count supports this clone. This chain links TRBV5-1 with TRBJ1-1; unclear D gene. The CDR3 sequence is 14 residues long. Trimming stripped 3 bases from V and 3 bases from J, with 12 bases between. Germline V gene lookup returns CDR1 SGHRS and CDR2 YFSETQ. The CDR3 loop reads CASSSYEAYTEAFF. The CDR3 DNA follows: TGCGCCAGCAGCTCGTACGAGGCATACACTGAAGCTTTCTTT.

J is TRBJ1-6 and V is TRBV2; D is unclear. CDR1 and CDR2 from the germline V gene are SNHLY and FYNNEI. The length of the CDR3 is 13 residues. The V end was cut by 8 bases, the J end by 7 bases, with 12 bases between. This CDR3 is CASGVRRNSPLHF. The CDR3 nucleotides read TGTGCCAGCGGGGTGAGGAGGAATTCACCCCTCCACTTT.

This chain uses TRBV10-3 with TRBJ1-2; 11 nucleotides agree with TRBD1. CDR1 and CDR2 from the germline V gene are ENHRY and SYGVKD. V trimming: 7 bases; J trimming: 6 bases; junction bases outside the gene matches: 13. This CDR3 contains 16 residues. Here the CDR3 DNA reads TGTGCCATCAATCTGGACAGGGGGCATAAAACGGATGGCTACACCTTC. It yields the protein CAINLDRGHKTDGYTF.

The J gene is TRBJ2-5, the V gene TRBV9; 9 bases are shared with TRBD2. Germline CDR1 SGDLS, CDR2 YYNGEE. This CDR3 has 15 residues. J was trimmed by 3 bases and V by 0 bases; bases with no gene match: 3. The CDR3 sequence: CASSVEPSGEETQYF. The CDR3 DNA reads as TGTGCCAGCAGCGTAGAGCCTAGCGGGGAAGAGACCCAGTACTTC.

V gene TRBV15 combines with J gene TRBJ1-2, with 11 bases identical to TRBD1. The CDR3 length is 15 residues. V lost 4 bases, J lost 2 bases, and 3 bases stayed unmatched. The V gene's germline CDR1 is LNHNV and CDR2 YYDKDF (reference sequence). The CDR3 spells CATSKRTGGNYGYTF. DNA for the CDR3: TGTGCCACCAGCAAACGGACAGGGGGCAACTATGGCTACACCTTC.